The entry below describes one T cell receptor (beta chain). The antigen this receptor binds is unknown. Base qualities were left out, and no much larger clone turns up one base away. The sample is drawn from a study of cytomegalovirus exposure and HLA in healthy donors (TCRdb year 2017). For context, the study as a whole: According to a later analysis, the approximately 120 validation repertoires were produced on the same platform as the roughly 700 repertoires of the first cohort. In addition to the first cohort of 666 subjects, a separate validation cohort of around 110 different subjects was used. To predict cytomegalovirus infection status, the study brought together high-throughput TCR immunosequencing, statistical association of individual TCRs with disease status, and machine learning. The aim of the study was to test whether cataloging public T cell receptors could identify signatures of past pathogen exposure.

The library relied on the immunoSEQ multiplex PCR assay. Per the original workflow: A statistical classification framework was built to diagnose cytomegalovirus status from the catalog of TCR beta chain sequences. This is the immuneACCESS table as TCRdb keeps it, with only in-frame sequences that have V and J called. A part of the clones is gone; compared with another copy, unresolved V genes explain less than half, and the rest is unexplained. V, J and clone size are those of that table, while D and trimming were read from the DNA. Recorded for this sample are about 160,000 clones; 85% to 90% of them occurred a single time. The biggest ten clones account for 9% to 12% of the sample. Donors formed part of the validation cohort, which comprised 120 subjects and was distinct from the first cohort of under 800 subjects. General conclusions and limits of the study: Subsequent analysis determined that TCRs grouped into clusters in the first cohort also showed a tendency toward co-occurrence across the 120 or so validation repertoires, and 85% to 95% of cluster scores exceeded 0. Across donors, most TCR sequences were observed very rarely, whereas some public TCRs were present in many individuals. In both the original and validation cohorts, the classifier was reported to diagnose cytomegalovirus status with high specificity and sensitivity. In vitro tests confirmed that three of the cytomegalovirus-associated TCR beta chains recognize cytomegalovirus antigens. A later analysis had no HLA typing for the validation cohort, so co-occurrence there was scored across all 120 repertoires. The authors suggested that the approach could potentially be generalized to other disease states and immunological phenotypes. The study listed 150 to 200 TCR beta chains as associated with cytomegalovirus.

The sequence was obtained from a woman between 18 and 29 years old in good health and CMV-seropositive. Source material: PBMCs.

The nucleotide sequence is TGTGCCAGTAGTATTGGCAGGGGGTTAAATCAGCCCCAGCATTTT. Its product reads: CASSIGRGLNQPQHF. The chain couples TRBV19 to TRBJ1-5; TRBD1 fits 7 bases in the junction. Reading the germline V gene (reference sequence) gives CDR1 LNHDA and CDR2 SQIVND. After removal of 3 bases from V and 4 bases from J, the junction retains 6 bases not matched to a gene. From cysteine to phenylalanine, the CDR3 is 15 amino acids long. The kept DNA is CDR3 alone, 45 bases in frame from the first base. The CDR3, completed at both ends by the reference TRBV19 and TRBJ1-5 genes, gives the full variable domain DGGITQSPKYLFRKEGQNVTLSCEQNLNHDAMYWYRQDPGQGLRLIYYSQIVNDFQKGDIAEGYSVSREKKESFPLTVTSAQKNPTAFYLCASSIGRGLNQPQHFGDGTRLSIL.